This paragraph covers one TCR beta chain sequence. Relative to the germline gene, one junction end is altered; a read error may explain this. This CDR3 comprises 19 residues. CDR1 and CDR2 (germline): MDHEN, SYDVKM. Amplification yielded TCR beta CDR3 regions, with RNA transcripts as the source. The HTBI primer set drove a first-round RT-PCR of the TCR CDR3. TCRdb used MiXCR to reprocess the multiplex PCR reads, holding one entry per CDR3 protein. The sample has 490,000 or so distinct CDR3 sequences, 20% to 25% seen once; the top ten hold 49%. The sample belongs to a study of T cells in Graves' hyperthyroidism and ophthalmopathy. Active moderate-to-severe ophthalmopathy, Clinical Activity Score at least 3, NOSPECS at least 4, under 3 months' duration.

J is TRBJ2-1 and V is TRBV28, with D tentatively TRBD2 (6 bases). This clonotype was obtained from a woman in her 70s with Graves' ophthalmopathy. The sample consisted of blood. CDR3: CASSQDKVESSASYNEQFF. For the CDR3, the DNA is TGCGCCAGCAGCCAAGATAAGGTCGAGTCTAGCGCCTCCTACAATGAGCAGTTCTTC.